The source of this TCR beta chain is a study of T cell responses to AZD1222 COVID-19 vaccine. Study as a whole: It was second doses at about 4 or about 12 weeks that were pooled.

This CDR3 is 14 amino acids long. Germline trimming cut 3 bases from V and 3 bases from J; bases unmatched to any gene: 8. CDR1 and CDR2 from the germline V gene are DFQATT and SNEGSKA (reference sequence). Concerning this clone itself: The antigen remains unidentified.

The method was immunoSEQ multiplex PCR; TCRdb's version includes in-frame clones alone and lacks a portion of them. The table has more than 110,000 clones, 70% to 90% seen once. The study's findings and limits: Two AZD1222 doses significantly raised spike-specific TCR breadth and depth over controls.

The sequencing here drew on peripheral blood, taken on day 0 of AZD1222 vaccination. This sequence was found in an adult in good health. J is TRBJ2-7 and V is TRBV20-1; TRBD2 matches at 7 bases. The CDR3 region is CSASSSGTFYEQYF. The CDR3, as DNA: TGCAGTGCTAGTTCCAGCGGGACTTTCTACGAGCAGTACTTC.